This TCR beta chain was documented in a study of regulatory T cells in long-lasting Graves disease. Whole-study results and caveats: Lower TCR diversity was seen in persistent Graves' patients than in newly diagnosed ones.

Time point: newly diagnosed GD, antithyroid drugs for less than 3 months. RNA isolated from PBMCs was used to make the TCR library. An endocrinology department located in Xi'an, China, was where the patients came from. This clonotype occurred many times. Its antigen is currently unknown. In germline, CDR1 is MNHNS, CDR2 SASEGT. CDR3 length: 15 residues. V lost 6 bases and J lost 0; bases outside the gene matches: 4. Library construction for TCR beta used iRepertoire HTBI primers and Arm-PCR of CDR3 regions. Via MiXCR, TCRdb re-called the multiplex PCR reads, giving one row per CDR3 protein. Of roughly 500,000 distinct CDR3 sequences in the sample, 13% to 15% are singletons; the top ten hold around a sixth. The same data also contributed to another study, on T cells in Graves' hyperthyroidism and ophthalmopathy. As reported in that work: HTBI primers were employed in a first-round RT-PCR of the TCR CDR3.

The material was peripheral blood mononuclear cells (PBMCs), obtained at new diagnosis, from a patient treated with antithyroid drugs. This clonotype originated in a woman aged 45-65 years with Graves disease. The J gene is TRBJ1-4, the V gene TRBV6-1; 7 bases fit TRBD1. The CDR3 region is CASRPGTATNEKLFF. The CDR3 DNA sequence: TGTGCCAGCAGGCCCGGGACAGCAACTAATGAAAAACTGTTTTTT.